Listed here are 5 T cell receptor beta chains from one sample, sequenced in a study of T cell responses to AZD1222 COVID-19 vaccine. The protocol was immunoSEQ multiplex PCR, while the TCRdb copy is restricted to in-frame clones and leaves out a portion. The repertoire holds over 120,000 clones, over 75% seen once, with approximately 5.1% in the top ten. Sequences were derived from peripheral blood, sampled 28 days after the second dose of the MenACWY control vaccine. The receptors come from an adult who received the MenACWY meningococcal vaccine as a control.

The rearrangement joins TRBV28 to TRBJ2-7; tentatively, D is TRBD2 (5 bases). This CDR3 contains 15 residues. In germline, CDR1 is MDHEN, CDR2 SYDVKM. V lost 7 bases and J 4 bases, leaving 20 bases between the germline ends. Here the CDR3 DNA reads TGTGCCAGCAAAACCCCGGGTCTTGAGGGTTACGAGCAGTACTTC. Translated: CASKTPGLEGYEQYF.

This rearrangement joins TRBV9 to TRBJ2-2; TRBD1 might be the D (6 bases). Trimming pared 4 bases from V and 9 bases from J, leaving 16 bases between. The V gene's germline CDR1 is SGDLS and CDR2 YYNGEE. The CDR3 has 14 residues. The CDR3 region has the DNA TGTGCCAGCAGCCTGGACAGCACTCCTCGGGAGCTGTTTTTT. This encodes CASSLDSTPRELFF.

This clone was observed a single time. CDR3 nucleotide sequence: TGTGCCAGCAGCTTGTGGCCCTGGCTGGGCTATGGCTACACCTTC. This gives the protein CASSLWPWLGYGYTF. The V and J genes are TRBV5-6 and TRBJ1-2; D remains ambiguous. Trimming left V 1 base short and J 4 bases short, with 14 bases between. CDR3 length equals 15 residues. Germline V CDR1 and CDR2: SGHDT, YYEEEE.

V and J are TRBV6-2 or TRBV6-3 and TRBJ2-3, with 7 bases identical to TRBD2. The CDR3 runs 15 residues. Per the germline V gene, CDR1 is MNHEY and CDR2 is SVGEGT. After removal of 5 bases from V and 4 bases from J, the junction contained 9 bases not matched to a gene. The CDR3 is CASSPGAGEADTQYF. In nucleotides, the CDR3 is TGTGCCAGCAGTCCCGGCGCGGGAGAGGCAGATACGCAGTATTTT.

V is TRBV5-6 and J is TRBJ2-5; D assignment may be TRBD1 or TRBD2 (5 bases each). The V and J ends lost 1 base and 3 bases respectively, with 7 bases between them. The germline V gene encodes CDR1 SGHDT and CDR2 YYEEEE. This CDR3 contains 13 residues. The DNA of the CDR3 is TGTGCCAGCAGCTTGAGAGGGGAAGAGACCCAGTACTTC. Amino acids: CASSLRGEETQYF.